What follows are 30 T cell receptor beta chains derived from one specimen sequenced in a study of shared clonotypes between healthy human individuals. Sequenced by immunoSEQ multiplex PCR; TCRdb stores in-frame clones only, minus some. Of fewer than 1 million clones in the sample, around 96% were seen once. The naive CD8 subset, CD45RO-negative cells positively selected for CCR7, excluded terminally differentiated effector memory CD45RA+ cells. What was sequenced was naive CD8+ T cells sorted from blood. Every receptor here comes from a young man in good health.

The chain combines TRBV7-8 with TRBJ2-1; D gene unclear. Trimming removed 4 bases at V and 0 bases at J, with 13 bases between. Germline V CDR1 and CDR2: SGHVS, FQNEAQ. The CDR3 contains 16 residues. The CDR3 DNA is TGTGCCAGCAGCTCAGGCGCCCCAAACTCCTACAATGAGCAGTTCTTC. Its translation is CASSSGAPNSYNEQFF.

The count of this clone is one. This rearrangement joins TRBV28 to TRBJ2-1; D is possibly TRBD1 (6 bases). V was clipped by 2 bases and J by 15 bases, with 20 bases between them. In germline, CDR1 is MDHEN, CDR2 SYDVKM. The CDR3 totals 14 residues. The CDR3 DNA is TGTGCCAGCAGTTTAGACAGGCACTGGGGCGGAGGGTTCTTC. It codes for CASSLDRHWGGGFF.

The chain couples TRBV9 to TRBJ2-7, with 7 bases aligning to TRBD2. Germline V CDR1 and CDR2: SGDLS, YYNGEE. J was trimmed by 4 bases and V by 4 bases; bases with no gene match: 8. This CDR3 spans 14 amino acids. Here the CDR3 reads CASSPSGGWYEQYF. The CDR3 DNA sequence: TGTGCCAGCAGCCCTAGCGGAGGATGGTACGAGCAGTACTTC.

In this sample, this clone turned up once. The chain employs TRBV15 and TRBJ2-3, with 7 bases identical to TRBD2. This CDR3 contains 15 residues. Germline V gives CDR1 LNHNV, CDR2 YYDKDF (reference sequence). Germline trimming cut 6 bases from V and 5 bases from J; bases unmatched to any gene: 11. The CDR3 nucleotides read TGTGCCACCAGAGCACCAAGCGGGAACGAAGATACGCAGTATTTT. The encoded protein is CATRAPSGNEDTQYF. Variable domain in full (rest from reference TRBV15 and TRBJ2-3): DAMVIQNPRYQVTQFGKPVTLSCSQTLNHNVMYWYQQKSSQAPKLLFHYYDKDFNNEADTPDNFQSRRPNTSFCFLDIRSPGLGDTAMYLCATRAPSGNEDTQYFGPGTRLTVL.

The chain is built from TRBV6-8 and TRBJ2-5, with D perhaps TRBD1 (5 bases). The V end was cut by 2 bases, the J end by 5 bases, with 21 bases between. The germline gives CDR1 MNHGY, CDR2 SAAAGT. This CDR3 spans 17 amino acids. The CDR3 protein is CASSYRTRPHSQETQYF. The CDR3 DNA reads as TGTGCCAGCAGTTACCGGACAAGGCCCCACAGTCAGGAGACCCAGTACTTC.

The chain employs TRBV7-6 and TRBJ2-7; D is unresolved. The CDR3 contains 15 residues. Per the germline V gene, CDR1 is SGHVS and CDR2 is FNYEAQ. V dropped 1 base and J dropped 1 base, with 11 bases sitting between them. Here the CDR3 reads CASSLEASPSYEQYF. For the CDR3, the DNA is TGTGCCAGCAGCTTAGAGGCTTCACCATCCTACGAGCAGTACTTC.

J is TRBJ2-7 and V is TRBV7-9, with 11 bases fitting TRBD2. This CDR3 contains 18 residues. Losses at the gene ends were 8 bases for V and 0 bases for J; bases not matched to a gene: 15. Germline V gene lookup returns CDR1 SEHNR and CDR2 FQNEAQ (reference sequence). The DNA of the CDR3 is TGTGCCAGCGTAGGATTCCCCGGGACTAGCGGACGCTCCTACGAGCAGTACTTC. As protein: CASVGFPGTSGRSYEQYF.

The rearrangement uses TRBV7-6 and TRBJ1-1; possibly TRBD1 for D (6 bases). CDR3 length: 13 residues. V lost 7 bases, J lost 5 bases, and 14 bases lay in between. CDR1 and CDR2 from the germline V gene are SGHVS and FNYEAQ. The CDR3 nucleotides are TGTGCCAGCACCCGGGAGGGGGATACTGAAGCTTTCTTT. Amino acids: CASTREGDTEAFF.

This clone was counted a single time. The same CDR3 also results from other DNA sequences found in this sample. The chain is built from TRBV4-1 and TRBJ2-7; possible D gene TRBD2, 5 bases. V was cut by 1 base and J by 0 bases, with 7 bases left in between. Germline loops: CDR1 MGHRA, CDR2 YSYEKL. This CDR3 contains 14 residues. The CDR3 reads CASSQVSGSYEQYF. CDR3 nucleotides: TGCGCCAGCAGCCAAGTGAGCGGCTCCTACGAGCAGTACTTC.

Points on this clone: Within the sample, other DNA sequences also encode this same CDR3. The rearrangement uses TRBV5-6 and TRBJ2-5; D is possibly TRBD1 (6 bases). Trimming left V 0 bases short and J 2 bases short, with 8 bases between. The length of the CDR3 is 14 residues. The germline V gene has CDR1 SGHDT and CDR2 YYEEEE. The CDR3 protein is CASSLVGQQETQYF. CDR3 nucleotides: TGTGCCAGCAGCTTGGTCGGACAGCAAGAGACCCAGTACTTC. The full variable domain, its missing parts supplied by reference TRBV5-6 and TRBJ2-5, is DAGVTQSPTHLIKTRGQQVTLRCSPKSGHDTVSWYQQALGQGPQFIFQYYEEEERQRGNFPDRFSGHQFPNYSSELNVNALLLGDSALYLCASSLVGQQETQYFGPGTRLLVL.

The chain uses TRBV6-6 and TRBJ2-7; D may be TRBD1 (6 bases). Trimming removed 5 bases at V and 2 bases at J, with 10 bases between. This CDR3 is built from 13 residues. Germline CDR1 MNHNY, CDR2 SVGAGI (reference sequence). CDR3 in amino acids: CASSRGQTYEQYF. The CDR3 region has the DNA TGTGCCAGCAGTCGCGGACAGACCTACGAGCAGTACTTC.

V usage is TRBV7-8 and J usage is TRBJ2-7; perhaps TRBD2 as D (7 bases). The CDR3 is 14 residues long. Germline V gene sequence: CDR1 SGHVS, CDR2 FQNEAQ. V was pared by 5 bases and J by 5 bases, with 16 bases between. In DNA, the CDR3 is TGTGCCAGCAGCCCCAAGGGGGGGATCGACGAGCAGTACTTC. Translation gives CASSPKGGIDEQYF.

This clone was seen only a few times. This chain joins TRBV5-5 and TRBJ2-1; D unclear. In germline, CDR1 is SGHKS, CDR2 YYEKEE (reference sequence). V lost 4 bases to trimming and J lost 1 base, with 12 bases between them. This CDR3 is built from 15 residues. CDR3 DNA: TGTGCCAGCAGCCCCCCCCTACAATCCTACAATGAGCAGTTCTTC. It specifies CASSPPLQSYNEQFF. The full variable domain, in which reference TRBV5-5 and TRBJ2-1 provide the parts outside the CDR3, is DAGVTQSPTHLIKTRGQQVTLRCSPISGHKSVSWYQQVLGQGPQFIFQYYEKEERGRGNFPDRFSARQFPNYSSELNVNALLLGDSALYLCASSPPLQSYNEQFFGPGTRLTVL.

The CDR3 sequence: CSVVPRSSYEQYF. CDR3 DNA sequence: TGCAGCGTTGTCCCCCGGTCGTCCTACGAGCAGTACTTC. The rearrangement joins TRBV29-1 to TRBJ2-7; D gene unclear. V lost 4 bases, J lost 1 base, and 11 bases lay in between. The CDR3 is 13 amino acids. Germline values: CDR1 SQVTM, CDR2 ANQGSEA.

J is TRBJ2-1 and V is TRBV18, with 9 bases lining up with TRBD2. CDR1 KGHSH and CDR2 LQKENI come from the germline V gene. The CDR3 extends over 18 amino acids. V lost 2 bases and J lost 4; bases outside the gene matches: 12. The CDR3 DNA is TGTGCCAGCTCACCAGTCCGACTAGCGGAGACTATATACAATGAGCAGTTCTTC. This translates into CASSPVRLAETIYNEQFF.

This chain uses TRBV14 with TRBJ2-1; D gene uncertain. This CDR3 is built from 16 residues. V was pared by 1 base and J by 3 bases, with 13 bases between. Germline-derived CDR1 and CDR2 are SGHDN and FVKESK. CDR3 sequence (DNA): TGTGCCAGCAGCCAAGTGCCAGCACTACTCTACAATGAGCAGTTCTTC. Its protein product is CASSQVPALLYNEQFF.

The chain couples TRBV9 to TRBJ2-2; D is ambiguous. Trimming left V 1 base short and J 0 bases short, with 13 bases between. CDR1 and CDR2 from the germline V gene are SGDLS and YYNGEE. CDR3 length equals 17 residues. The chain's CDR3 is CASSVSATGSNTGELFF. CDR3 nucleotides: TGTGCCAGCAGCGTATCGGCGACGGGTTCGAACACCGGGGAGCTGTTTTTT.

The chain combines TRBV9 with TRBJ2-1; D is perhaps TRBD2 (5 bases). V lost 3 bases and J lost 3, with 7 bases in between. The CDR3 is 13 amino acids. Germline lookup yields CDR1 SGDLS and CDR2 YYNGEE. CDR3 DNA sequence: TGTGCCAGCAGCGGCGACTACTACAATGAGCAGTTCTTC. This encodes CASSGDYYNEQFF.

The genes are TRBV7-9 and TRBJ2-1; D is ambiguous. V was cut by 3 bases and J by 7 bases, with 7 bases left in between. The CDR3 extends over 12 amino acids. Germline values: CDR1 SEHNR, CDR2 FQNEAQ (reference sequence). The CDR3 is CASSLGWNEQFF. CDR3 nucleotides: TGTGCCAGCAGCTTGGGGTGGAATGAGCAGTTCTTC.

CDR3 bases: TGTGCCACCCAAGATCGGGACGGGCCGTTACCCCAGCATTTT. This gives the protein CATQDRDGPLPQHF. This sequence joins TRBV19 and TRBJ1-5; weak D call: TRBD1 (5 bases). Per the germline V gene, CDR1 is LNHDA and CDR2 is SQIVND (reference sequence). The V end was cut by 10 bases, the J end by 10 bases, with 23 bases between. CDR3 length: 14 residues.

The V call is TRBV27, the J call TRBJ2-1, with D perhaps matching TRBD2 (6 bases). Germline CDR1 is MNHEY and CDR2 is SMNVEV (reference sequence). The CDR3 loop spans 13 amino acids. Between the trimmed V and J ends, which lost 7 bases and 2 bases, there was a span of 9 bases. In nucleotides, the CDR3 is TGTGCCAGCATTGGAGGGACCTACAATGAGCAGTTCTTC. Protein sequence: CASIGGTYNEQFF.

As to this clone: Distinct nucleotide sequences in the sample also encode this CDR3. This rearrangement joins TRBV9 to TRBJ2-7; 8 nucleotides line up with TRBD2. V trimming: 2 bases; J trimming: 6 bases; junction bases outside the gene matches: 4. CDR3 length equals 13 residues. Looked up from germline, CDR1 is SGDLS and CDR2 is YYNGEE. The CDR3 region is CASSVGLAGEQYF. The CDR3 bases are TGTGCCAGCAGCGTCGGACTAGCTGGCGAGCAGTACTTC.

This chain uses TRBV30 with TRBJ2-7, with D possibly called TRBD1 or TRBD2 (5 bases each). Germline V gene lookup returns CDR1 GTSNPN and CDR2 SVGIG (reference sequence). Trimming stripped 2 bases from V and 6 bases from J, with 14 bases between. The CDR3 covers 13 residues. CDR3 sequence (DNA): TGTGCCTGGAGTACCGGGACGTCCCTCGAGCAGTACTTC. Protein sequence: CAWSTGTSLEQYF.

V gene TRBV7-9 combines with J gene TRBJ1-2, with 7 bases lining up with TRBD1. Germline CDR1 and CDR2: SEHNR and FQNEAQ (reference sequence). This CDR3 is 17 amino acids long. V trimming: 4 bases; J trimming: 5 bases; junction bases outside the gene matches: 16. The CDR3 DNA follows: TGTGCCAGCAGCTCAGAGACAGGGTCCCACGATAGTTATGGCTACACCTTC. Amino acids: CASSSETGSHDSYGYTF.

The chain combines TRBV4-1 with TRBJ2-5, with TRBD2 matching 12 bases. V was pared by 2 bases and J by 5 bases, with 9 bases of the junction left unmatched. The CDR3 contains 17 residues. Germline V gives CDR1 MGHRA, CDR2 YSYEKL. DNA for the CDR3: TGCGCCAGCAGCCAACAGACTAGCGGGAGTGGGCGGGAGACCCAGTACTTC. Its translation is CASSQQTSGSGRETQYF.

V is TRBV7-8 and J is TRBJ1-1, with D maybe TRBD1 (6 bases). Trimming left V 5 bases short and J 3 bases short, with 10 bases between. Germline CDR1 and CDR2: SGHVS and FQNEAQ. This CDR3 is built from 13 residues. CDR3 protein: CASSKTGDTEAFF. CDR3 nucleotide sequence: TGTGCCAGCAGCAAGACAGGTGACACTGAAGCTTTCTTT.

The gene calls are TRBV27 and TRBJ2-7; D remains unclear. Germline CDR1 MNHEY, CDR2 SMNVEV (reference sequence). The CDR3 covers 15 residues. V lost 0 bases, J lost 4 bases, and 13 bases lay in between. In DNA form, the CDR3 reads TGTGCCAGCAGTTTATCGGCAGCTCCCTTATACGAGCAGTACTTC. The encoded protein is CASSLSAAPLYEQYF.

This rearrangement joins TRBV7-9 to TRBJ2-3; D may be TRBD1 (6 bases). Germline-derived CDR1 and CDR2 are SEHNR and FQNEAQ (reference sequence). Trimming shortened V by 5 bases and J by 4 bases, and 16 bases separated the two germline ends. The CDR3 extends over 15 amino acids. The chain's CDR3 is CASSPPGDPSDTQYF. The CDR3 DNA is TGTGCCAGCAGCCCGCCAGGGGATCCTTCAGATACGCAGTATTTT.

This sequence joins TRBV4-1 and TRBJ2-7; the D gene is possibly TRBD2 (5 bases). V dropped 3 bases and J dropped 2 bases, with 17 bases sitting between them. The CDR3 covers 16 residues. Germline CDR1 and CDR2: MGHRA and YSYEKL. This CDR3 reads CASSQTASTLPYEQYF. In DNA form, the CDR3 reads TGCGCCAGCAGCCAGACGGCTAGCACCCTTCCCTACGAGCAGTACTTC.

The CDR3 nucleotides read TGTGCCAGCTCACCGGCGACAGTGTACACCGGGGAGCTGTTTTTT. Translated: CASSPATVYTGELFF. The V gene is TRBV18, the J gene TRBJ2-2, with D maybe TRBD1 (5 bases). V lost 3 bases and J 3 bases, leaving 11 bases between the germline ends. This CDR3 spans 15 amino acids. Germline CDR1 is KGHSH and CDR2 is LQKENI.